These T cell receptor beta chains were read from a single sample in a study of blood T cell repertoires in COVID-19. Some clones are missing from TCRdb's copy, which holds only in-frame ones; the method was immunoSEQ multiplex PCR. Of approximately 300,000 clones detected, more than 85% appear once; the ten largest clones hold 3.5% to 5%. Sequencing input: PBMCs or T cells enriched from blood (not recorded which). These receptors all come from a woman younger than 45 who had been exposed to COVID-19. The conserved cysteine and the conserved F or W are not part of the CDR3 here.

V	J	CDR3
TRBV15	TRBJ1-4	ATSRYGEAEKLF
TRBV29-1	TRBJ1-5	SVAGTGNQPQH
TRBV25-1	TRBJ1-4	ASSEWLLGSEKLF
TRBV5-5	TRBJ1-1	ASSFVRTGGVNTEAF
TRBV27	TRBJ2-2	ASSLSRQYTGELF
TRBV3-1/TRBV3-2	TRBJ1-3	ASSQGVRATGNTIY
TRBV15	TRBJ2-5	ATSRDLTSGETQY
TRBV5-1	TRBJ1-2	ASSHTSTASNYGYT
TRBV11-3	TRBJ2-1	ASSLGGTTYNEQF
TRBV5-1	TRBJ2-4	ASSSGQGENIQY
TRBV5-1	TRBJ2-7	ASSHSGDGSSYEQY
TRBV13	TRBJ1-5	ASSHRDSNQPQH
TRBV19	TRBJ1-4	ASSITGGLNEKLF
TRBV6-5	TRBJ2-1	ASSFTAGATYNEQF
TRBV5-6	TRBJ1-3	ASSLDRQAVNTIY
TRBV4-2	TRBJ1-5	ASSQDEAQPQH
TRBV18	TRBJ2-2	ASSPLQDRNTGELF
TRBV11-2	TRBJ1-3	ASSLLLQGNSGNTIY
TRBV6-5	TRBJ1-4	ASRQGTATNEKLF
TRBV5-1	TRBJ2-1	ASRVEKGTYNEQF
TRBV11-2	TRBJ2-3	ASSSRDRLN
TRBV10-3	TRBJ1-2	AISESGGVNYGYT
TRBV7-2	TRBJ2-3	ASSSGWDTQY
TRBV7-2	TRBJ1-1	ASSRTGGNTEAF
TRBV5-1	TRBJ1-1	ASSLAGDGRTEAF
TRBV3-1/TRBV3-2	TRBJ1-2	ASSQEGWTGRSYGYT
TRBV10-3	TRBJ1-5	AIRAGQGGEIGQPQH
TRBV18	TRBJ1-2	ASSPRGTDGYT
TRBV7-2	TRBJ1-6	ASSIKDRGAYNSPLH
TRBV7-9	TRBJ2-1	ASRPDRANEQF
TRBV5-4	TRBJ1-6	ASSGSVGGDSPLH
TRBV3-1/TRBV3-2	TRBJ2-7	ASSQAERTGFYEQY
TRBV24-1	TRBJ2-1	ATSDFQGVRNNEQF
TRBV19	TRBJ1-1	ASSIGPVNTEAF
TRBV2	TRBJ1-2	ASSEGLRDYGYT
TRBV13	TRBJ1-2	ASSLGGNQLIYGYT
TRBV29-1	TRBJ2-1	SVVPGHANEQF
TRBV5-1	TRBJ2-7	ASSLTGTAYSYEQY
TRBV9	TRBJ2-7	ASSASPPGQGTEQY
TRBV2	TRBJ1-5	ASRGGSNQPQH
TRBV2	TRBJ2-1	ASLGGKGGANEQF
TRBV7-9	TRBJ2-7	ANQDRGNEQY
TRBV7-8	TRBJ2-7	ATRTSSISYEQY
TRBV7-6	TRBJ1-3	ASSQTGGTGNTIY
TRBV12-3/TRBV12-4	TRBJ1-2	ASSRQPSYGYT
TRBV6-5	TRBJ2-1	ASSLTSGYNEQF
TRBV7-2	TRBJ1-2	ASSPTGGGYT
TRBV28	TRBJ2-3	ASTLGGGSTDTQY
TRBV7-9	TRBJ1-1	ASSFWTDHPNTEAF
TRBV12-3/TRBV12-4	TRBJ1-1	ASSQHTGEAF
TRBV18	TRBJ1-1	ASSLTGTGVNTEAF
TRBV9	TRBJ1-3	ASSVTTRDTSSGNTIY